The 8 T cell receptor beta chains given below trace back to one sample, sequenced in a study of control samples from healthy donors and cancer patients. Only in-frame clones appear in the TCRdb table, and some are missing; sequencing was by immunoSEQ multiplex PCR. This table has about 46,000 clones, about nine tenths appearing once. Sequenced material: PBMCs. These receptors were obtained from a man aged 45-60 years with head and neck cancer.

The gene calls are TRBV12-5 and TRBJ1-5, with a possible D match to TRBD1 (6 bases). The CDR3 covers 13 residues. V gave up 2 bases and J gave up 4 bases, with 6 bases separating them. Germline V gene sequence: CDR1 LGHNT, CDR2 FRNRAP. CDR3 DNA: TGTGCTAGTGGTTTGACAGGGAATCAGCCCCAGCATTTT. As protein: CASGLTGNQPQHF.

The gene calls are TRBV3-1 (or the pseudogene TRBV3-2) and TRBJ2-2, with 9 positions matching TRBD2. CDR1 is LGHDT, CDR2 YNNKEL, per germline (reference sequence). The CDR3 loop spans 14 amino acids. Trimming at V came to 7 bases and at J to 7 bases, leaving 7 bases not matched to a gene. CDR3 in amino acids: CASNPTSGGGELFF. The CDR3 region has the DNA TGTGCCAGCAACCCGACTAGCGGAGGCGGGGAGCTGTTTTTT.

This CDR3 reads CASRPRGASYEQYF. CDR3 coding DNA: TGTGCCAGCAGACCAAGGGGGGCTTCCTACGAGCAGTACTTC. This chain joins TRBV5-8 and TRBJ2-7; either TRBD1 or TRBD2 may fit D (6 bases each). Trimming removed 5 bases from V and 1 base from J, with 13 bases in between. Per the germline V gene, CDR1 is SGHTS and CDR2 is YDEGEE. The CDR3 has 14 residues.

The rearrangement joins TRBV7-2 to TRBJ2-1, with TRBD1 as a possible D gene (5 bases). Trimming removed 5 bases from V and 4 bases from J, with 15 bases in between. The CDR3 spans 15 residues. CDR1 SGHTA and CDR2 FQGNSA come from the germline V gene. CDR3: CASSPVTGPYNEQFF. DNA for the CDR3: TGTGCCAGCAGCCCCGTTACAGGACCGTACAATGAGCAGTTCTTC. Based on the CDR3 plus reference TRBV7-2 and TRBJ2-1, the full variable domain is GAGVSQSPSNKVTEKGKDVELRCDPISGHTALYWYRQSLGQGLEFLIYFQGNSAPDKSGLPSDRFSAERTGGSVSTLTIQRTQQEDSAVYLCASSPVTGPYNEQFFGPGTRLTVL.

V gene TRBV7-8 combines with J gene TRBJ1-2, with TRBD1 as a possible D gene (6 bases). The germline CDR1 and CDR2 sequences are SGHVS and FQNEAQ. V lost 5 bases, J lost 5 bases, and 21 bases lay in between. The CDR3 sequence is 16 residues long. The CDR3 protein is CASSPKRSGVGYGYTF. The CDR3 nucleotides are TGTGCCAGCAGCCCGAAGAGGTCAGGGGTTGGGTATGGCTACACCTTC.

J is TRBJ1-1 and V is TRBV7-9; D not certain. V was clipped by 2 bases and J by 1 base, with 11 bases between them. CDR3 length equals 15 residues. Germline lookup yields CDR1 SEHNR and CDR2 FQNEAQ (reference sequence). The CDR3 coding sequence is TGTGCCAGCAGCTTATCGGGATCTAGGAACACTGAAGCTTTCTTT. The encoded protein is CASSLSGSRNTEAFF.

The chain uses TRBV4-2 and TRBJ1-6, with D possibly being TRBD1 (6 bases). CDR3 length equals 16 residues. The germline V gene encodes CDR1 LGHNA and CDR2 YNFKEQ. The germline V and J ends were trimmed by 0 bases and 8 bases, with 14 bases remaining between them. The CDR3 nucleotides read TGTGCCAGCAGCCAAGAACAGGGATCTAACTATTCACCCCTCCACTTT. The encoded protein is CASSQEQGSNYSPLHF.

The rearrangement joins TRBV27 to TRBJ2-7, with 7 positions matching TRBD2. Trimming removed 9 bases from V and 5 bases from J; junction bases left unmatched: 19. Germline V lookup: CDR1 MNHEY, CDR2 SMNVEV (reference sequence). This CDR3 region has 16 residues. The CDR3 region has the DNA TGTGCCAGTTCCGCCGAGAGTCCGGGAGGCCCGGACGAGCAGTACTTC. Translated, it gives CASSAESPGGPDEQYF.